This entry features one T cell receptor (beta chain) sequence. The source of the sample is a study of cytomegalovirus exposure and HLA in healthy donors. From germline, CDR1 is MNHEY and CDR2 SMNVEV (reference sequence). With V trimmed by 4 bases and J by 0 bases, 7 bases remained unmatched. This CDR3 has 16 amino acids. The PCR was carried out with 60 Vbeta primers and 13 Jbeta primers. Profiling relied on immunoSEQ multiplex PCR, and the TCRdb table lists in-frame clones only, not all of them. This table has under 200,000 clones, around 77% appearing once. This clonotype originated in a man aged 25 to 40 in good health and CMV-seronegative. Sequencing was performed on PBMCs. V usage is TRBV27 and J usage is TRBJ2-7; 9 bases line up with TRBD2. The CDR3 DNA follows: TGTGCCAGCAGTTCGCACCCGGGACTAGCCTCCTACGAGCAGTACTTC. Translating gives CASSSHPGLASYEQYF.